A selection of T cell receptor beta chains follows, all from one sample in a study of cytomegalovirus exposure and HLA in healthy donors. Here immunoSEQ multiplex PCR was the method, and the copy in TCRdb shows in-frame clones only, minus some. The table records 190,000 or so clones, more than 65% of them present only once. The sequencing sample was made of PBMCs. The receptors originated from a woman in her 30s in good health and CMV-seropositive. The CDR3 runs from the conserved cysteine through the conserved F or W. The order of the fields is D gene, J gene, clone size, V gene, CDR3 DNA, CDR3 protein. A D gene is named only where the DNA matches it firmly. Clone size is given for some rows only: seen once, a few or many times, or a class if the clone is expanded.

D: -
J: TRBJ1-2
size: few
V: TRBV11-2
DNA: TGTGCCAGCAGCTTAGGCAGCTATGGCTACACCTTC
CDR3: CASSLGSYGYTF

D: -
J: TRBJ2-1
size: -
V: TRBV27
DNA: TGTGCCAGCAGTCAGGACTACCATGAGCAGTTCTTC
CDR3: CASSQDYHEQFF

D: TRBD2
J: TRBJ2-7
size: -
V: TRBV28
DNA: TGTGCCAGCAGGTCCCCGACTAGCGGGAGATACGAGCAGTACTTC
CDR3: CASRSPTSGRYEQYF

D: -
J: TRBJ1-4
size: -
V: TRBV5-1
DNA: TGCGCCAGCAGCTTTATGGGTCGGGGTGAAAAACTGTTTTTT
CDR3: CASSFMGRGEKLFF

D: TRBD1
J: TRBJ1-2
size: -
V: TRBV25-1
DNA: TGTGCCAGCAGTGACTGGGACAGGACCTTTAATGATTATGGCTACACCTTC
CDR3: CASSDWDRTFNDYGYTF

D: -
J: TRBJ1-1
size: -
V: TRBV5-6
DNA: TGTGCCAGCAGCTTGGTGGGGGCGCAAACTGAAGCTTTCTTT
CDR3: CASSLVGAQTEAFF

D: -
J: TRBJ2-1
size: few
V: TRBV19
DNA: TGTGCCAGTAGAACTAGATCAGACAATGAGCAGTTCTTC
CDR3: CASRTRSDNEQFF

D: -
J: TRBJ2-7
size: -
V: TRBV7-9
DNA: TGTGCCAGCAGCTTAGTAACCACACGGGAGCTGTCCGAGCAGTACTTC
CDR3: CASSLVTTRELSEQYF

D: TRBD2
J: TRBJ2-5
size: -
V: TRBV10-2
DNA: TGCGCCAGCAGTATGAGGACTAGCGGGAGTTGGGAGACCCAGTACTTC
CDR3: CASSMRTSGSWETQYF

D: -
J: TRBJ2-2
size: -
V: TRBV6-1
DNA: TGTGCCAGCAGGACCGACGACATAACCGGGGAGCTGTTTTTT
CDR3: CASRTDDITGELFF

D: TRBD1
J: TRBJ1-2
size: -
V: TRBV18
DNA: TGTGCCAGCTCACCACCGGGACAGCAGCGTCCCAGCTATGGTAGGGGCTACACCTTC
CDR3: CASSPPGQQRPSYGRGYTF

D: -
J: TRBJ1-1
size: -
V: TRBV6-5
DNA: TGTGCCAGTTGCAGTATGGCGAACACTGAAGCTTTCTTT
CDR3: CASCSMANTEAFF

D: -
J: TRBJ2-1
size: -
V: TRBV11-3
DNA: TGTGCCAGCAGCTTCACTAGCACCTCCTACAATGAGCAGTTCTTC
CDR3: CASSFTSTSYNEQFF

D: -
J: TRBJ1-1
size: -
V: TRBV5-6
DNA: TGTGCCAGCAGCTTGTTTAACGGGTTGAACACTGAAGCTTTCTTT
CDR3: CASSLFNGLNTEAFF

D: -
J: TRBJ2-3
size: once
V: TRBV5-1
DNA: TGCGCCAGCAGCTTGGAGGCAGGCCGCAGAGATACGCAGTATTTT
CDR3: CASSLEAGRRDTQYF

D: TRBD2
J: TRBJ2-1
size: -
V: TRBV19
DNA: TGTGCCAGTAGTATAGATGTTGGTGGAAGCGGGGCACTCTACAATGAGCAGTTCTTC
CDR3: CASSIDVGGSGALYNEQFF

D: TRBD1
J: TRBJ1-5
size: -
V: TRBV6-5
DNA: TGTGCCAGCAGCCGTACAGGGGCCTATCAGCCCCAGCATTTT
CDR3: CASSRTGAYQPQHF

D: -
J: TRBJ2-7
size: -
V: TRBV19
DNA: TGTGCCAGTAGTATGAATTCGCGGGGCGAGCAGTACTTC
CDR3: CASSMNSRGEQYF

D: -
J: TRBJ1-1
size: few
V: TRBV29-1
DNA: TGCAGCGTTGAACAGTCCATGGCTGAAGCTTTCTTT
CDR3: CSVEQSMAEAFF

D: TRBD1
J: TRBJ2-7
size: -
V: TRBV29-1
DNA: TGCAGCGTTGAACCAGGGACAGACCGATACGAGCAGTACTTC
CDR3: CSVEPGTDRYEQYF

D: -
J: TRBJ2-5
size: few
V: TRBV11-2
DNA: TGTGCCAGCAGCTTAGACCCTGTGCAGTACTTC
CDR3: CASSLDPVQYF

D: TRBD1
J: TRBJ1-1
size: -
V: TRBV6-5
DNA: TGTGCCAGCAGTTCCTTATTCGGGACAGGGCACACTGAAGCTTTCTTT
CDR3: CASSSLFGTGHTEAFF

D: -
J: TRBJ2-2
size: -
V: TRBV7-9
DNA: TGTGCCAGCAGCCGAGACAGGATCGGCGGCGGGGAGCTGTTTTTT
CDR3: CASSRDRIGGGELFF

D: -
J: TRBJ1-2
size: -
V: TRBV7-9
DNA: TGTGCCAGCAGCTTGTTTGAACCAGAAGGCTACACCTTC
CDR3: CASSLFEPEGYTF

D: TRBD2
J: TRBJ2-3
size: -
V: TRBV2
DNA: TGTGCCAGCCGACCGGCTAGCGGGGGTGGAGATACGCAGTATTTT
CDR3: CASRPASGGGDTQYF

D: -
J: TRBJ2-6
size: -
V: TRBV7-9
DNA: TGTGCCAGCAGCTTCCCAGGTCTCACTGGGGCCAACGTCCTGACTTTC
CDR3: CASSFPGLTGANVLTF

D: -
J: TRBJ2-1
size: once
V: TRBV29-1
DNA: TGCAGCGTTGCCGGGATGCAATGGGATGAGCAGTTCTTC
CDR3: CSVAGMQWDEQFF

D: -
J: TRBJ2-7
size: -
V: TRBV27
DNA: TGTGCCAGCAGTTTATCGAATTCAGTCTACGAGCAGTACTTC
CDR3: CASSLSNSVYEQYF

D: TRBD2
J: TRBJ2-1
size: -
V: TRBV29-1
DNA: TGCAGCGTTGAAGATAACGCAGCGGGAAGATACAATGAGCAGTTCTTC
CDR3: CSVEDNAAGRYNEQFF

D: -
J: TRBJ2-5
size: -
V: TRBV9
DNA: TGTGCCAGCAGCGTTTCGGACAGACAAGAGACCCAGTACTTC
CDR3: CASSVSDRQETQYF

D: TRBD1
J: TRBJ2-5
size: once
V: TRBV11-3
DNA: TGTGCCAGCAGCTCAACGACAGGGGGCCCCCAGACCCAGTACTTC
CDR3: CASSSTTGGPQTQYF

D: TRBD2
J: TRBJ2-4
size: -
V: TRBV18
DNA: TGTGCCAGCTCACCGTTGGGGGAGGGCGAAAACATTCAGTACTTC
CDR3: CASSPLGEGENIQYF

D: -
J: TRBJ2-7
size: -
V: TRBV25-1
DNA: TGTGCCAGCAGTGACGTCTACGAGCAGTACTTC
CDR3: CASSDVYEQYF

D: -
J: TRBJ2-3
size: -
V: TRBV4-2
DNA: TGTGCCAGCAGCCAAGACATCGCGGCAGATACGCAGTATTTT
CDR3: CASSQDIAADTQYF

D: -
J: TRBJ2-7
size: -
V: TRBV5-6
DNA: TGTGCCAGCAGCTCCGACAGAAATCCCTACGAGCAGTACTTC
CDR3: CASSSDRNPYEQYF

D: TRBD2
J: TRBJ2-7
size: -
V: TRBV11-2
DNA: TGTGCCACCCAGCTAGCGGGAGGGAACTACGAGCAGTACTTC
CDR3: CATQLAGGNYEQYF

D: -
J: TRBJ2-5
size: once
V: TRBV5-6
DNA: TGTGCCAGCAGCCGGGAAGAGACCCAGTACTTC
CDR3: CASSREETQYF